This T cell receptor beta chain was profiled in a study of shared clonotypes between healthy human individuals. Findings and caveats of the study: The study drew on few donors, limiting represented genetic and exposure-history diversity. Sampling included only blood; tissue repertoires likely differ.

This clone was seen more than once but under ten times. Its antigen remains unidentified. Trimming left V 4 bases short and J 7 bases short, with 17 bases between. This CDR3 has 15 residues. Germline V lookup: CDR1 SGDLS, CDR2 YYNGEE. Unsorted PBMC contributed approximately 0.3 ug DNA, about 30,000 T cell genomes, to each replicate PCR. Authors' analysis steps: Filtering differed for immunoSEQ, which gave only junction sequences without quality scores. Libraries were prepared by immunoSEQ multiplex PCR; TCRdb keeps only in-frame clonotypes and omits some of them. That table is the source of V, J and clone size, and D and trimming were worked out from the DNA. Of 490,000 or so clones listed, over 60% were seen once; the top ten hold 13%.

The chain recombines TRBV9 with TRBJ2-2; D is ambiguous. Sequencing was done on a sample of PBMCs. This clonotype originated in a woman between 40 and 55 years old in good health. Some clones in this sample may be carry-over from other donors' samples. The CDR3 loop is CASSPQPSYGGELFF. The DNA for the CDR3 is TGTGCCAGCAGCCCCCAACCCTCGTACGGCGGGGAGCTGTTTTTT.